This T cell receptor (beta chain) was recorded in a study of blood T cells in healthy people across ages. At the level of the study: Every two T cells gave about one barcoded beta molecule via template switching. Study-level results: Among T cells, TCR beta diversity per million cells dropped roughly linearly as age rose.

Primed by a sample-barcoded 5' primer and a J-beta primer mix, a second PCR proceeded for 7 to 11 cycles. Using its own MiXCR run on the 5' RACE reads, TCRdb lists one record per CDR3 protein. Of 1.5 million to 2 million distinct CDR3 sequences listed, 28% were seen once; the top ten hold more than 6%. The CDR3 is 10 residues long. Germline V CDR1 and CDR2: SGHTA, FQGNSA. The germline V and J ends were trimmed by 8 bases and 5 bases, with 6 bases remaining between them. This clonotype showed up just a few times. The antigen is undetermined. The individuals who served as donors were healthy Caucasians living in Russia, aged roughly 6 to 90. They isolated at least 7 million PBMCs from each sample.

The sample consisted of blood. This TCR came from a woman aged 25 to 39 in good health. The chain combines TRBV7-2 with TRBJ2-5; the D is unclear. CDR3 DNA: TGTGCCAGCTTAGAGGAGACCCAGTACTTC. This encodes CASLEETQYF.